The clone carrying this T cell receptor beta chain has more than one count but fewer than ten. Its antigen is not known. The data derive from a study of response to subunit inactivated influenza vaccine. Study observations and caveats: Only a handful of new T cells, the authors suggested, are recruited with each seasonal influenza vaccination.

The V segment lost 7 bases and the J segment 5 bases; nucleotides outside the gene matches: 8. This CDR3 is 15 amino acids long. Germline V lookup: CDR1 MDHEN, CDR2 SYDVKM. TCRdb reprocessed the RT-PCR reads with MiXCR, giving one entry per CDR3 protein. Of some 500,000 distinct CDR3 sequences listed, roughly 13% are singletons. The chain recombines TRBV28 with TRBJ1-5, with TRBD1 matching over 10 bases. This clonotype was sampled from a man over 45 who received an inactivated influenza vaccine. Sequencing used PBMCs from blood, obtained 45 days after vaccination. The CDR3 region is CASTPGQGRHQPQHF. The CDR3 DNA is TGTGCCAGCACCCCGGGACAGGGGCGTCATCAGCCCCAGCATTTT.